Listed below are T cell receptor beta chains from one sample, sequenced in a study of OX40 agonist ivuxolimab in advanced cancers. Clones were read by immunoSEQ multiplex PCR, and TCRdb kept only the in-frame ones, dropping some. Of approximately 100,000 clones in the sample, approximately 86% were seen once. The sequencing here drew on CD4+ or CD8+ T cells sorted from blood, taken in a trial of the OX40 agonist ivuxolimab. These receptors came from an adult with an advanced solid tumor such as melanoma, head and neck, liver or kidney cancer. The CDR3 runs from the conserved cysteine through the conserved F or W. The order of the fields is V gene, D gene, clone size, J gene, CDR3 protein, CDR3 DNA. A D gene is named only where the DNA matches it firmly. Only some rows state a clone size, as once, few, many or a class for expanded clones.

>TRBV7-3|NA|few|TRBJ2-3
CASSLSGANTDTQYF
TGTGCCAGCAGCTTATCCGGGGCTAACACAGATACGCAGTATTTT
>TRBV5-1|NA|NA|TRBJ1-2
CASSLYGGDDYGYTF
TGCGCCAGCAGCTTGTATGGGGGCGATGACTATGGCTACACCTTC
>TRBV9|NA|NA|TRBJ2-7
CASSVEAALTYEQYF
TGTGCCAGCAGCGTGGAGGCAGCCCTCACCTACGAGCAGTACTTC
>TRBV7-9|TRBD2|NA|TRBJ2-3
CASSSGTISTDTQYF
TGTGCCAGCAGCTCGGGGACTATTAGCACAGATACGCAGTATTTT
>TRBV5-1|NA|NA|TRBJ2-3
CASSWATSGTDTQYF
TGCGCCAGCAGCTGGGCGACATCTGGGACAGATACGCAGTATTTT
>TRBV6-4|NA|NA|TRBJ2-7
CASKVLRPSAYEQYF
TGTGCCAGCAAGGTTCTTCGACCCAGCGCCTACGAGCAGTACTTC
>TRBV9|TRBD1|NA|TRBJ2-1
CASSGLQGALLGEQFF
TGTGCCAGCAGCGGATTACAGGGGGCCCTATTGGGTGAGCAGTTCTTC
>TRBV19|NA|NA|TRBJ1-1
CASSIRGTEAFF
TGTGCCAGTAGTATCAGAGGCACTGAAGCTTTCTTT
>TRBV6-1|NA|NA|TRBJ2-3
CASIEGRITDTQYF
TGTGCCAGCATTGAAGGGAGAATCACAGATACGCAGTATTTT
>TRBV5-6|TRBD2|NA|TRBJ2-1
CASSLLAGGQWGEQFF
TGTGCCAGCAGCCTACTAGCGGGAGGACAGTGGGGTGAGCAGTTCTTC
>TRBV5-6|NA|NA|TRBJ1-5
CASSSYAAERYSNQPQHF
TGTGCCAGCAGCTCCTATGCGGCGGAGAGATATAGCAATCAGCCCCAGCATTTT
>TRBV25-1|TRBD2|NA|TRBJ2-2
CASSEPTSGTGELFF
TGTGCCAGCAGTGAGCCGACTAGCGGCACCGGGGAGCTGTTTTTT
>TRBV30|NA|NA|TRBJ2-7
CAWSDRSSYEQYF
TGTGCCTGGAGTGACAGGAGCTCCTACGAGCAGTACTTC
>TRBV19|NA|many|TRBJ2-6
CASQVYGANVLTF
TGTGCCAGCCAGGTCTATGGGGCCAACGTCCTGACTTTC
>TRBV30|NA|once|TRBJ2-2
CAWSVGSVGTGELFF
TGTGCCTGGAGTGTCGGGTCCGTTGGCACCGGGGAGCTGTTTTTT
>TRBV5-4|NA|NA|TRBJ2-7
CASSFTLASYEQYF
TGTGCCAGCAGCTTTACCCTAGCGTCCTACGAGCAGTACTTC
>TRBV28|NA|once|TRBJ1-6
CASTTGNSPLHF
TGTGCCAGCACTACGGGTAATTCACCCCTCCACTTT
>TRBV7-9|NA|NA|TRBJ1-2
CASSLADLANYGYTF
TGTGCCAGCAGCTTGGCGGATCTAGCTAACTATGGCTACACCTTC
>TRBV30|NA|NA|TRBJ2-7
CAWSVLHYEQYF
TGTGCCTGGAGTGTACTACACTACGAGCAGTACTTC
>TRBV10-3|NA|NA|TRBJ1-1
CAARANTEAFF
TGTGCCGCCAGGGCGAACACTGAAGCTTTCTTT
>TRBV5-4|NA|NA|TRBJ2-4
CASSFLPPRSLAKNIQYF
TGTGCCAGCAGCTTTCTCCCCCCCCGAAGTCTAGCCAAAAACATTCAGTACTTC
>TRBV4-1|NA|NA|TRBJ2-7
CASSHGMTYEQYF
TGCGCCAGCAGCCACGGAATGACCTACGAGCAGTACTTC
>TRBV28|NA|NA|TRBJ2-7
CASTLGGLGGYEQYF
TGTGCCAGCACCCTGGGGGGACTCGGAGGGTACGAGCAGTACTTC
>TRBV28|NA|NA|TRBJ1-1
CASRKATGPPEAFF
TGTGCCAGCCGAAAGGCGACAGGCCCCCCTGAAGCTTTCTTT
>TRBV19|NA|NA|TRBJ1-5
CASCQGKQPQHF
TGTGCCAGTTGCCAGGGGAAACAGCCCCAGCATTTT
>TRBV11-2|NA|few|TRBJ1-1
CASRKWGRRDTEAFF
TGTGCCAGCAGGAAGTGGGGGCGTAGGGACACTGAAGCTTTCTTT
>TRBV9|NA|NA|TRBJ2-7
CASSPGRGYEQYF
TGTGCCAGCAGCCCGGGCAGAGGGTACGAGCAGTACTTC
>TRBV19|NA|NA|TRBJ2-1
CASSIRLGGEQFF
TGTGCCAGTAGTATAAGGCTAGGAGGTGAGCAGTTCTTC
>TRBV19|NA|NA|TRBJ1-5
CASKEEGYSNQPQHF
TGTGCCAGTAAAGAGGAGGGGTATAGCAATCAGCCCCAGCATTTT
>TRBV7-9|TRBD1|NA|TRBJ1-1
CASSHGQGARNTEAFF
TGTGCCAGCAGCCACGGACAGGGGGCGCGAAACACTGAAGCTTTCTTT
>TRBV4-1|TRBD2|NA|TRBJ2-3
CASSQVWLAGGPNTQYF
TGCGCCAGCAGCCAAGTATGGCTCGCGGGAGGGCCAAATACGCAGTATTTT
>TRBV5-1|NA|once|TRBJ2-1
CASSLDGASSYNEQFF
TGCGCCAGCAGCTTGGACGGCGCTAGCTCCTACAATGAGCAGTTCTTC
>TRBV30|NA|few|TRBJ1-2
CAWSVSGYGGYTF
TGTGCCTGGAGTGTCTCGGGGTATGGTGGCTACACCTTC
>TRBV11-2|NA|NA|TRBJ1-1
CASSFGGWGTEAFF
TGTGCCAGCAGCTTCGGGGGTTGGGGAACTGAAGCTTTCTTT
>TRBV5-1|TRBD1|NA|TRBJ1-4
CASSETGGGLNEKLFF
TGCGCCAGCAGCGAGACAGGGGGCGGCTTGAATGAAAAACTGTTTTTT
>TRBV21-1|NA|NA|TRBJ2-7
CASSPMLQGTQHEQYF
TGTGCCAGCAGCCCGATGTTACAGGGTACCCAGCACGAGCAGTACTTC
>TRBV30|NA|NA|TRBJ1-1
CAWSPSIARGNTEAFF
TGTGCCTGGAGTCCCTCCATCGCCAGGGGTAACACTGAAGCTTTCTTT
>TRBV5-1|NA|NA|TRBJ2-7
CASSLEIGGYEQYF
TGCGCCAGCAGCTTGGAAATAGGGGGGTACGAGCAGTACTTC
>TRBV7-3|NA|NA|TRBJ2-1
CASSTKGGNYNEQFF
TGTGCCAGCAGCACCAAAGGGGGGAACTACAATGAGCAGTTCTTC
>TRBV7-8|NA|NA|TRBJ2-7
CASRPTGALSTYEQYF
TGTGCCAGCAGACCCACGGGCGCCCTTTCGACCTACGAGCAGTACTTC
>TRBV9|NA|NA|TRBJ2-5
CASSGNSERAQYF
TGTGCCAGCAGCGGTAATTCAGAGAGGGCCCAGTACTTC
>TRBV27|TRBD1|NA|TRBJ2-1
CASNPTGLAFGNEQFF
TGTGCCAGCAACCCGACAGGGCTGGCCTTTGGGAATGAGCAGTTCTTC